This T cell receptor (beta chain) was documented in a study of shared clonotypes between healthy human individuals. Study results and limitations: Lower generation probabilities were found for non-shared clonotypes than for those shared by all four donors.

Of note for this clone: What it binds is unknown.

Original analysis: Owing to the provision of junction-only sequences devoid of quality scores by immunoSEQ, filtering differed. Profiling relied on immunoSEQ multiplex PCR, and the TCRdb table lists in-frame clones only, not all of them. That table is the source of V, J and clone size, and D and trimming were worked out from the DNA. The sample records about 2 million clones, roughly 94% being singletons. Positive CCR7 selection of CD45RO-negative cells yielded the naive CD8 cells, and terminally differentiated effector memory CD45RA+ cells were excluded. The sequenced material came from naive CD8+ T cells sorted from blood. The receptor's source is a man between 18 and 29 years old in good health.

CDR3 protein: CASSDYVGAFF. The CDR3 DNA follows: TGTGCCAGCAGTGATTACGTCGGTGCTTTCTTT. The V gene is TRBV6-1, the J gene TRBJ1-1; no clear D. The germline V gene encodes CDR1 MNHNS and CDR2 SASEGT. The CDR3 is 11 amino acids. Trimming stripped 3 bases from V and 11 bases from J, with 10 bases between.